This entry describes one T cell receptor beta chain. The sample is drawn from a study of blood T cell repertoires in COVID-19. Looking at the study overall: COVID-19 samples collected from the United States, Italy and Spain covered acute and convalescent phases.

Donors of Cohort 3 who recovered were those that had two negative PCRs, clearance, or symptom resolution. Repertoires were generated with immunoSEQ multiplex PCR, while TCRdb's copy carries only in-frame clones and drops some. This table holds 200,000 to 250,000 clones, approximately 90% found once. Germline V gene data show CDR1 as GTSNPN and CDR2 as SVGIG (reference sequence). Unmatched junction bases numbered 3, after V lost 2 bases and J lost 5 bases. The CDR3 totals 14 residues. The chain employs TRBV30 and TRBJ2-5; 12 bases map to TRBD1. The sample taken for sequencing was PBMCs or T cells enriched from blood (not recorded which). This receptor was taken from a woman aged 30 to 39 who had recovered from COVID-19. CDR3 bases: TGTGCCTGGAGTCGGGACAGGGGGCCCGAGACCCAGTACTTC. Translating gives CAWSRDRGPETQYF.